This is a list of T cell receptor beta chains from one sample in a study of chemoradiotherapy in HPV16-positive cancers. Data came from immunoSEQ multiplex PCR; TCRdb stores just in-frame clones and leaves some out. The table includes 17,000 or so clones, 90% detected once. The sequencing here drew on blood, taken from a patient who underwent chemoradiotherapy. The receptors come from a human donor with HPV-associated anogenital cancer. CDR3s include the opening cysteine and the closing phenylalanine or tryptophan. Fields, in order: J gene, V gene, D gene, clone size, CDR3 DNA, CDR3 protein. The D gene is left open where the match is weak. Part of the rows lack a size; the others show once, few, many or a class for expanded clones.

J gene: TRBJ1-1; V gene: TRBV6-6; D gene: -; clone size: -; CDR3 DNA: TGTGCCAGCAGTCTCGACCCGAACACTGAAGCTTTCTTT; CDR3 protein: CASSLDPNTEAFF
J gene: TRBJ1-1; V gene: TRBV19; D gene: TRBD1; clone size: -; CDR3 DNA: TGTGCCACGACAGGGACAGCGAACACTGAAGCTTTCTTT; CDR3 protein: CATTGTANTEAFF
J gene: TRBJ2-1; V gene: TRBV4-2; D gene: -; clone size: -; CDR3 DNA: TGTGCCAGCAGCCAGACGACTAGTGGGCTTGAGCAGTTCTTC; CDR3 protein: CASSQTTSGLEQFF
J gene: TRBJ1-3; V gene: TRBV4-1; D gene: -; clone size: once; CDR3 DNA: TGCGCCAGCAGCCAAGAATCTATACAAGGGGGGCCTGGAAACACCATATATTTT; CDR3 protein: CASSQESIQGGPGNTIYF
J gene: TRBJ2-7; V gene: TRBV5-1; D gene: -; clone size: -; CDR3 DNA: TGCGCCAGCAGCTTGGTGACAGACTCCTACGAGCAGTACTTC; CDR3 protein: CASSLVTDSYEQYF
J gene: TRBJ1-1; V gene: TRBV19; D gene: -; clone size: -; CDR3 DNA: TGTGCCAGTTTTACATTTTTCACTGAAGCTTTCTTT; CDR3 protein: CASFTFFTEAFF
J gene: TRBJ2-5; V gene: TRBV2; D gene: TRBD1; clone size: -; CDR3 DNA: TGTGCCAGCAGAACGACAGGGGAGACCCAGTACTTC; CDR3 protein: CASRTTGETQYF
J gene: TRBJ2-3; V gene: TRBV7-8; D gene: TRBD1; clone size: -; CDR3 DNA: TGTGCCAGCAGCTTCGGGTGGGACAGATACACAGATACGCAGTATTTT; CDR3 protein: CASSFGWDRYTDTQYF
J gene: TRBJ2-1; V gene: TRBV27; D gene: -; clone size: -; CDR3 DNA: TGTGCCAGCAGTTTCGGGGGGCCGAAAAATGAGCAGTTCTTC; CDR3 protein: CASSFGGPKNEQFF
J gene: TRBJ2-3; V gene: TRBV6-6; D gene: TRBD2; clone size: -; CDR3 DNA: TGTGCCAGCAGTTATACCGGGGAGGGCGCGCAGTATTTT; CDR3 protein: CASSYTGEGAQYF